These T cell receptor beta chains were read from a single sample in a study of cytomegalovirus exposure and HLA in healthy donors. Generated by immunoSEQ multiplex PCR, the TCRdb table keeps only in-frame clones and is missing some. The sample includes 58,000 or so clones, roughly 70% of them seen just once. Sequencing was done on a sample of PBMCs. The origin of the receptors is a man over 45 in good health and CMV-seropositive. The CDR3 runs from the conserved cysteine through the conserved F or W. Each record gives: J gene, V gene, clone size, D gene, CDR3 protein, CDR3 DNA. The D gene is left open where the match is weak. A row's size may be missing; if present it is once, few, many or a size class.

TRBJ2-5 | TRBV5-1 | . | TRBD2 | CASSLRGLAGINQETQYF | TGCGCCAGCAGCTTGCGAGGACTAGCGGGGATTAATCAAGAGACCCAGTACTTC
TRBJ1-1 | TRBV30 | . | TRBD1 | CAWTLRTGGGTEAFF | TGTGCCTGGACCCTTCGGACAGGGGGCGGTACTGAAGCTTTCTTT
TRBJ2-7 | TRBV4-1 | . | . | CASSQDLRPSDEQYF | TGCGCCAGCAGCCAAGATCTTCGTCCGAGCGACGAGCAGTACTTC
TRBJ2-7 | TRBV5-1 | . | . | CASTSGETYEQYF | TGCGCCAGCACCTCCGGGGAGACCTACGAGCAGTACTTC
TRBJ1-5 | TRBV30 | . | . | CAWSPRPEPQHF | TGTGCCTGGAGTCCTCGTCCCGAGCCCCAGCATTTT
TRBJ2-1 | TRBV19 | . | TRBD2 | CASSIGAGTSGRNEQFF | TGTGCCAGTAGTATAGGGGCCGGGACTAGCGGGAGAAATGAGCAGTTCTTC
TRBJ2-7 | TRBV19 | . | . | CASSMGAGNYEQYF | TGTGCCAGTAGTATGGGGGCAGGGAACTACGAGCAGTACTTC
TRBJ2-5 | TRBV6-1 | . | . | CASSTGLVVETQYF | TGTGCCAGCAGTACCGGGTTAGTGGTGGAGACCCAGTACTTC
TRBJ1-4 | TRBV2 | . | TRBD1 | CASSEQGASNEKLFF | TGTGCCAGCAGTGAACAGGGGGCGTCTAATGAAAAACTGTTTTTT
TRBJ1-6 | TRBV6-6 | few | . | CASSSRAEGRSPLHF | TGTGCCAGCAGTTCTAGGGCGGAGGGACGATCACCCCTCCACTTT
TRBJ2-5 | TRBV19 | few | . | CASRLSGETQYF | TGTGCCAGTAGACTCAGCGGAGAGACCCAGTACTTC
TRBJ1-5 | TRBV6-1 | few | TRBD1 | CASSEGAGGNQPQHF | TGTGCCAGCAGCGAGGGGGCAGGGGGCAATCAGCCCCAGCATTTT
TRBJ2-7 | TRBV5-6 | . | TRBD1 | CASSSGGTGAYEQYF | TGTGCCAGCAGCTCGGGCGGGACAGGGGCCTACGAGCAGTACTTC
TRBJ2-2 | TRBV9 | . | TRBD1 | CASSVEQGLVGELFF | TGTGCCAGCAGCGTAGAACAGGGGTTGGTCGGGGAGCTGTTTTTT
TRBJ2-7 | TRBV5-4 | few | TRBD2 | CASSSLGGSGQYF | TGTGCCAGCAGTTCCCTCGGGGGGTCCGGGCAGTACTTC
TRBJ1-5 | TRBV30 | few | . | CAWSKDRNQPQHF | TGTGCCTGGAGTAAGGACAGAAATCAGCCCCAGCATTTT
TRBJ2-7 | TRBV5-1 | few | TRBD2 | CASSLAQRGGYEQYF | TGCGCCAGCAGCTTGGCCCAGCGGGGAGGGTACGAGCAGTACTTC
TRBJ1-2 | TRBV4-3 | . | . | CASSLSEGGLDHYGYTF | TGCGCCAGCAGCCTTTCCGAGGGGGGGCTAGACCACTATGGCTACACCTTC
TRBJ2-2 | TRBV27 | . | . | CASSLLGEAHTGELFF | TGTGCCAGCAGTTTGTTGGGGGAGGCCCACACCGGGGAGCTGTTTTTT
TRBJ1-2 | TRBV11-2 | . | . | CASSLDPGRTALYGYTF | TGTGCCAGCAGCTTAGATCCCGGCCGGACAGCCCTCTATGGCTACACCTTC
TRBJ2-6 | TRBV7-8 | . | . | CASSFISGANVLTF | TGTGCCAGCAGCTTTATATCTGGGGCCAACGTCCTGACTTTC
TRBJ2-7 | TRBV27 | . | TRBD1 | CASSLGTDYEQYF | TGTGCCAGCAGTTTAGGGACAGATTACGAGCAGTACTTC